The T cell receptor (beta chain) described here comes from a study of T cell responses to AZD1222 COVID-19 vaccine (dated by TCRdb to the early 2020s). Broadly, across the study: TCR sequencing was performed for roughly 240 trial participants, of whom some 200 were given two doses of AZD1222 and around 25 were given two doses of MenACWY control vaccine. Enrollment into the trials was organized by age into subgroups of 18-55, 56-69 and 70-plus years, and those subgroups contained roughly 140, 27 and 60 TCR-sequenced participants, respectively.

Findings and caveats that apply to the study as a whole: Participants were mostly white British, with more females than males. The authors suggested clonal diversity may have been underestimated. Only six AZD1222 recipients were SARS-CoV-2 seropositive at baseline, limiting conclusions about previously exposed vaccinees. Reportedly, close to half of the unique spike-specific TCRs recognized epitopes lying outside the regions that are mutated in the B.1.351 and B.1.1.7 variants. CD4 TCRs associated with the vaccine covered the entire spike protein, and the dominant responses were in regions 160-218 and 743-854. A significant rise in spike-specific TCR breadth and depth was observed after two AZD1222 doses relative to day 0 and relative to MenACWY recipients. No day 14 peak-response samples were available, so repertoires were characterized only after the peak T cell response. In the small 56-69-year group, the increase in depth fell short of significance, most likely because of low power.

The CDR3 regions of human TCRbeta chains were analyzed by immunosequencing. On the authors' methods: TCRs in the repertoires were matched against a reference library of SARS-CoV-2-specific TCRs that had been generated with the MIRA antigen-specificity platform. Breadth meant the fraction of unique TCRs that were SARS-CoV-2-associated, whereas depth meant the fraction of total T cells that were SARS-CoV-2-associated. Using the MIRA data, each spike-specific TCR was assigned both to the spike region to which the TCR was reactive and to a CD4 or CD8 class. Log10-transformed breadth and depth values were compared by one-way ANOVA with Sidak's multiple comparisons tests. Drawn from immuneACCESS, this table holds only the in-frame rearrangements with V and J called that TCRdb kept. Clones are partly lost; checked studies trace under half to an unresolved V gene and leave the rest unexplained. The V and J calls and clone size were taken over from that table, and D and trimming were inferred from the DNA. This sample holds around 130,000 clones; roughly 90% were observed only once. The top ten clones comprise roughly 4.2% of the sample.

The time point label here, explained by the study, means: about 28 days (+/-7) after the second vaccine dose. The treatment or condition label corresponds to: meningococcal conjugate vaccine given as trial control. Vaccinee samples were obtained from the UK trials COV001 and COV002, which included a single-blind randomized controlled phase 2/3 trial of AZD1222 (ChAdOx1 nCoV-19) in healthy adults. For TCRbeta chain sequencing, PBMC samples from trial participants were taken at day 0 and at day 28 after the second dose. Details on this clone: The clone's antigen remains unknown. Per-base quality was not reported, and no clone a single base away is much larger than it.

From its cysteine to its phenylalanine, the CDR3 spans 15 amino acids. Solely the CDR3 DNA is kept, with 45 bases framed from the first base. Trimming leaves V shorter by 4 bases and J shorter by 3 bases, with the junction holding 6 bases beyond the gene matches. Taken from the germline V gene, the CDR1 and CDR2 loops are SGHAT and FQNNGV. This sequence uses TRBV11-2 and TRBJ1-2, with 9 bases in between that match TRBD1. The sequencing used peripheral blood, collected 28 days after the second dose of the MenACWY control vaccine. The sequence was obtained from an adult who received the MenACWY meningococcal vaccine as a control. The CDR3 sequence is CASSSNRGRDYGYTF. The nucleotide sequence reads as follows: TGTGCCAGCAGCTCTAACAGGGGGCGCGACTATGGCTACACCTTC.